This entry lists 18 T cell receptor beta chains sequenced from one sample in a study of OX40 agonist ivuxolimab in advanced cancers. The library came from the immunoSEQ multiplex PCR assay. The immuneACCESS repertoire file appears here via TCRdb, limited to in-frame rearrangements. These files lack a portion of the clones; in checked studies, under half of the deficit traces to unresolved V genes, and the cause of the others is not known. Across this sample there are some 89,000 clones, with 84% seen only once. Clones ranked in the top ten supply roughly 1.8% of the sample. The material sequenced was CD4+ or CD8+ T cells sorted from blood, taken in a trial of the OX40 agonist ivuxolimab. The source of these receptors is an adult with an advanced solid tumor such as melanoma, head and neck, liver or kidney cancer.

The genes are TRBV7-9 and TRBJ2-1; no clear D. The CDR3 is 18 residues long. Germline CDR1 reads SEHNR; CDR2 reads FQNEAQ (reference sequence). V was shortened by 1 base and J by 2 bases, with 18 bases between the two germline ends. CDR3 region: CASSLDRAEFITYNEQFF. CDR3 sequence (DNA): TGTGCCAGCAGCTTAGACAGAGCCGAGTTTATAACCTACAATGAGCAGTTCTTC.

The chain combines TRBV29-1 with TRBJ1-1; D perhaps matches TRBD1 (5 bases). The V end was cut by 4 bases, the J end by 3 bases, with 12 bases between. Germline-derived CDR1 and CDR2 are SQVTM and ANQGSEA. The CDR3 is 13 amino acids. The CDR3 loop reads CSVAAGMDTEAFF. The CDR3 coding sequence is TGCAGCGTTGCGGCAGGGATGGACACTGAAGCTTTCTTT.

The rearrangement uses TRBV15 and TRBJ1-6; D is undetermined. CDR1 is LNHNV, CDR2 YYDKDF, per germline (reference sequence). The CDR3 runs 15 residues. V was cut by 0 bases and J by 5 bases, with 8 bases left in between. This CDR3 reads CATSRDGGDNSPLHF. CDR3 DNA: TGTGCCACCAGCAGAGATGGTGGGGATAATTCACCCCTCCACTTT.

This clone has only a few counts. The V gene is TRBV5-6, the J gene TRBJ2-3; D not resolved. The CDR3 runs to 14 residues. V lost 1 base, J lost 2 bases, and 8 bases lay in between. In germline, CDR1 is SGHDT, CDR2 YYEEEE. CDR3 protein: CASSLTYLTDTQYF. CDR3 coding DNA: TGTGCCAGCAGCTTGACCTACCTCACAGATACGCAGTATTTT.

The genes are TRBV5-1 and TRBJ1-3; D might be TRBD1 (6 bases). The CDR3 sequence is 16 residues long. The V gene's germline CDR1 is SGHRS and CDR2 YFSETQ. The germline V and J ends were trimmed by 4 bases and 0 bases, with 14 bases remaining between them. CDR3 protein: CASSRDRSLSGNTIYF. The DNA for the CDR3 is TGCGCCAGCAGCCGAGACAGGTCCCTCTCTGGAAACACCATATATTTT.

The rearrangement uses TRBV7-3 and TRBJ2-2; D unclear. In germline, CDR1 is SGHTA, CDR2 FQGTGA. The CDR3 sequence is 15 residues long. The ends were cut back, 5 bases at V and 6 bases at J, with 16 bases in the middle. The DNA for the CDR3 is TGTGCCAGCAGCGTCGATCTAGGTCGCCCCGGGGAGCTGTTTTTT. The encoded protein is CASSVDLGRPGELFF.

This rearrangement joins TRBV19 to TRBJ1-2; tentative D call: TRBD1 (6 bases). CDR3 length: 12 amino acids. Germline V lookup: CDR1 LNHDA, CDR2 SQIVND (reference sequence). V dropped 4 bases and J dropped 7 bases, with 10 bases sitting between them. CDR3 region: CASSSYRVGYTF. CDR3 sequence (DNA): TGTGCCAGTAGTAGCTACAGGGTTGGCTACACCTTC.

The V and J genes are TRBV4-3 and TRBJ2-2, with D perhaps matching TRBD2 (5 bases). Per the germline V gene, CDR1 is LGHNA and CDR2 is YSLEER. The CDR3 is 15 residues long. Trimming stripped 4 bases from V and 1 base from J, with 10 bases between. The DNA of the CDR3 is TGCGCCAGCAGCCTGAGGGTGGAGAACACCGGGGAGCTGTTTTTT. Protein sequence: CASSLRVENTGELFF.

In DNA form, the CDR3 reads TGTGCCAGCAGCTTTTGGGCAGGGGGCGGAAACACTGAAGCTTTCTTT. This translates into CASSFWAGGGNTEAFF. The chain is built from TRBV11-2 and TRBJ1-1; TRBD1 matches at 8 bases. Germline values: CDR1 SGHAT, CDR2 FQNNGV. CDR3 size: 16 residues. Losses at the gene ends were 3 bases for V and 2 bases for J; bases not matched to a gene: 8.

This clone has just one count. The J gene is TRBJ2-5, the V gene TRBV11-2, with D possibly matching TRBD2 (5 bases). There are 15 residues in the CDR3. Trimming pared 4 bases from V and 5 bases from J, leaving 17 bases between. CDR1 is SGHAT, CDR2 FQNNGV, per germline. The CDR3 is CASSSLRRRPETQYF. The CDR3, as DNA: TGTGCCAGCAGCTCCCTGAGGAGGCGGCCGGAGACCCAGTACTTC. The full variable domain, with the rest looked up from reference TRBV11-2 and TRBJ2-5, is EAGVAQSPRYKIIEKRQSVAFWCNPISGHATLYWYQQILGQGPKLLIQFQNNGVVDDSQLPKDRFSAERLKGVDSTLKIQPAKLEDSAVYLCASSSLRRRPETQYFGPGTRLLVL.

V usage is TRBV10-3 and J usage is TRBJ1-3; D is perhaps TRBD1 (6 bases). CDR3 length equals 15 residues. Germline V gene data show CDR1 as ENHRY and CDR2 as SYGVKD. V was cut by 11 bases and J by 0 bases, with 17 bases left in between. This CDR3 reads CAVRGALFSGNTIYF. Written as DNA, the CDR3 is TGTGCCGTACGGGGGGCCCTCTTCTCTGGAAACACCATATATTTT.

This chain joins TRBV25-1 and TRBJ1-6; D ambiguous. CDR3 size: 13 residues. The V gene's germline CDR1 is MGHDK and CDR2 SYGVNS. V was clipped by 6 bases and J by 9 bases, with 12 bases between them. The DNA for the CDR3 is TGTGCCAGCAGCCCCTTTGAGGGTTCACCCCTCCACTTT. This sequence encodes CASSPFEGSPLHF.

The chain has TRBV11-2 and TRBJ1-2; D not resolved. Germline CDR1 reads SGHAT; CDR2 reads FQNNGV. The CDR3 is made up of 12 amino acids. V lost 5 bases, J lost 8 bases, and 12 bases lay in between. CDR3 amino acids: CASSQAPGGYTF. Written as DNA, the CDR3 is TGTGCCAGCAGCCAAGCCCCGGGGGGCTACACCTTC.

The rearrangement joins TRBV5-4 to TRBJ2-5; 7 bases align to TRBD1. The trim removed 3 bases at V and 2 bases at J, leaving 1 base unmatched. Per germline, CDR1 SGHNT and CDR2 YYREEE (reference sequence). The CDR3 totals 13 residues. DNA for the CDR3: TGTGCCAGCAGCTCGGGACAGCAAGAGACCCAGTACTTC. The encoded protein is CASSSGQQETQYF.

This clone was detected only a few times. CDR3 nucleotide sequence: TGCGCCAGCAGCCAAGATCGGGACGACAATGAGCAGTTCTTC. Amino acids: CASSQDRDDNEQFF. The chain carries TRBV4-3 and TRBJ2-1, with D perhaps TRBD1 or TRBD2 (5 bases each). This CDR3 spans 14 amino acids. Trimming removed 0 bases at V and 5 bases at J, with 8 bases between. CDR1 and CDR2 from the germline V gene are LGHNA and YSLEER.

The rearrangement uses TRBV27 and TRBJ1-1; possible D gene TRBD1, 6 bases. Trimming pared 2 bases from V and 6 bases from J, leaving 16 bases between. Per germline, CDR1 MNHEY and CDR2 SMNVEV (reference sequence). CDR3 size: 15 residues. CDR3 region: CASSLEGRGIAEAFF. The CDR3 DNA sequence: TGTGCCAGCAGTTTAGAAGGCAGGGGTATCGCTGAAGCTTTCTTT.

The chain links TRBV6-5 to TRBJ1-2, with D possibly TRBD1 on 5 matching bases. Per germline, CDR1 MNHEY and CDR2 SVGAGI. V was pared by 0 bases and J by 5 bases, with 10 bases between. The CDR3 is made up of 14 amino acids. The CDR3 DNA is TGTGCCAGCAGTTACTCGGAGGGGAGGTATGGCTACACCTTC. Its protein product is CASSYSEGRYGYTF.

The rearrangement joins TRBV5-1 to TRBJ2-1; either TRBD1 or TRBD2 may fit D (5 bases each). The length of the CDR3 is 16 residues. V was shortened by 2 bases and J by 2 bases, with 14 bases between the two germline ends. CDR1 and CDR2 from the germline V gene are SGHRS and YFSETQ. The CDR3 protein is CASSLSGTATYNEQFF. The DNA of the CDR3 is TGCGCCAGCAGCTTATCCGGGACGGCGACCTACAATGAGCAGTTCTTC. The full variable domain, with the rest looked up from reference TRBV5-1 and TRBJ2-1, is KAGVTQTPRYLIKTRGQQVTLSCSPISGHRSVSWYQQTPGQGLQFLFEYFSETQRNKGNFPGRFSGRQFSNSRSEMNVSTLELGDSALYLCASSLSGTATYNEQFFGPGTRLTVL.